One and the same sample provided the 18 T cell receptor beta chains below, sequenced in a study of blood T cell repertoires in COVID-19. Some clones are missing from TCRdb's copy, which holds only in-frame ones; the method was immunoSEQ multiplex PCR. Of 250,000 to 300,000 clones detected, 75% to 95% appear once; the ten largest clones hold 1% to 1.3%. Sequenced: PBMCs or T cells enriched from blood (not recorded which). The receptor source for this set is a woman aged 30 to 39 who had recovered from COVID-19.

The V and J genes are TRBV12-3 or TRBV12-4 and TRBJ1-1, with TRBD1 as a possible D gene (5 bases). The CDR3 is made up of 13 amino acids. V was pared by 3 bases and J by 3 bases, with 8 bases between. In nucleotides, the CDR3 is TGTGCCAGCAGTTTCGCGGGGGACACTGAAGCTTTCTTT. Its protein product is CASSFAGDTEAFF.

The V gene is TRBV5-1, the J gene TRBJ1-3; D ambiguous. The CDR3 covers 15 residues. Per germline, CDR1 SGHRS and CDR2 YFSETQ. V dropped 0 bases and J dropped 0 bases, with 7 bases sitting between them. The CDR3 here is CASSLGSSSGNTIYF. CDR3 nucleotide sequence: TGCGCCAGCAGCTTGGGCTCGAGCTCTGGAAACACCATATATTTT.

The chain carries TRBV2 and TRBJ1-1; TRBD1 agrees at 7 bases. V lost 4 bases and J lost 2; bases outside the gene matches: 7. The CDR3 covers 15 residues. Germline V gives CDR1 SNHLY, CDR2 FYNNEI. The chain's CDR3 is CASSVRRQGNTEAFF. The CDR3 DNA is TGTGCCAGCAGTGTACGTAGACAGGGCAACACTGAAGCTTTCTTT.

The rearrangement links TRBV28 to TRBJ1-3; D is ambiguous. Germline V lookup: CDR1 MDHEN, CDR2 SYDVKM. Trimming stripped 3 bases from V and 6 bases from J, with 6 bases between. The CDR3 is 12 residues long. CDR3 nucleotides: TGTGCCAGCAGTTTGCAGAAAAACACCATATATTTT. It specifies CASSLQKNTIYF.

This chain links TRBV7-9 with TRBJ2-1, with TRBD2 matching 12 bases. CDR1 SEHNR and CDR2 FQNEAQ come from the germline V gene (reference sequence). This CDR3 is 17 amino acids long. V lost 5 bases, J lost 7 bases, and 12 bases stayed unmatched. In DNA form, the CDR3 reads TGTGCCAGCAGCCCAGAGGCTAGCGGGAGGGGTGGGAATGAGCAGTTCTTC. Amino acids: CASSPEASGRGGNEQFF.

The chain carries TRBV6-2 or TRBV6-3 and TRBJ2-3; the match to TRBD1 covers 12 bases. V was pared by 6 bases and J by 6 bases, with 7 bases of the junction left unmatched. Germline CDR1 MNHEY, CDR2 SVGEGT. CDR3 length: 15 residues. The DNA of the CDR3 is TGTGCCAGCAGCCAGGGACAGGGGGCCCTTGATACGCAGTATTTT. This sequence encodes CASSQGQGALDTQYF.

The chain recombines TRBV2 with TRBJ2-3; the D is unclear. The CDR3 runs to 12 residues. Per the germline V gene, CDR1 is SNHLY and CDR2 is FYNNEI. Deletions cut 5 bases from V and 2 bases from J, with 5 bases between. Written as DNA, the CDR3 is TGTGCCAGCAGTATCTCCACAGATACGCAGTATTTT. It specifies CASSISTDTQYF.

V gene TRBV28 combines with J gene TRBJ2-7; 9 positions agree with TRBD1. Looked up from germline, CDR1 is MDHEN and CDR2 is SYDVKM. Losses at the gene ends were 6 bases for V and 4 bases for J; bases not matched to a gene: 4. This CDR3 region has 13 residues. CDR3 region: CASRNRGHYEQYF. Written as DNA, the CDR3 is TGTGCCAGCAGAAACAGGGGGCATTACGAGCAGTACTTC.

The chain links TRBV19 to TRBJ1-1; the match to TRBD1 covers 7 bases. V was pared by 4 bases and J by 2 bases, with 4 bases of the junction left unmatched. The CDR3 totals 14 residues. Germline values: CDR1 LNHDA, CDR2 SQIVND (reference sequence). The CDR3 region is CASSKTGYNTEAFF. In DNA form, the CDR3 reads TGTGCCAGTAGTAAGACAGGGTATAACACTGAAGCTTTCTTT.

The V call is TRBV4-2, the J call TRBJ2-1; 10 bases map to TRBD2. Germline CDR1 LGHNA, CDR2 YNFKEQ. The CDR3 has 17 amino acids. V lost 1 base, J lost 7 bases, and 10 bases stayed unmatched. The CDR3 DNA follows: TGTGCCAGCAGCCAAGTTTCTAGCGGGAGAATGGGGAATGAGCAGTTCTTC. It translates to CASSQVSSGRMGNEQFF.

The chain carries TRBV2 and TRBJ1-1, with TRBD1 matching 11 bases. The CDR3 contains 15 residues. CDR1 and CDR2 (germline): SNHLY, FYNNEI. Trimming removed 5 bases from V and 4 bases from J; junction bases left unmatched: 6. The CDR3 region has the DNA TGTGCCAGCAGTCCAGGGACAGGGGGAAGCACTGAAGCTTTCTTT. Translated: CASSPGTGGSTEAFF.

The chain employs TRBV5-4 and TRBJ1-1; a weak D match, TRBD1 (6 bases). Trimming took off 5 bases at V and 1 base at J, with 12 bases between the two ends. CDR1 and CDR2 from the germline V gene are SGHNT and YYREEE (reference sequence). The CDR3 sequence is 14 residues long. CDR3 in DNA: TGTGCCAGCAGGGGGGCAGGGTCGAACACTGAAGCTTTCTTT. Translated: CASRGAGSNTEAFF.

The chain combines TRBV5-8 with TRBJ1-5, with TRBD1 identical over 9 bases. The length of the CDR3 is 17 residues. V shed 3 bases and J 0 bases; nucleotides not matched to a gene: 7. CDR1 is SGHTS and CDR2 is YDEGEE in the germline V gene. Here the CDR3 reads CASSSGTGTYSNQPQHF. CDR3 DNA: TGTGCCAGCAGCTCCGGGACAGGGACCTATAGCAATCAGCCCCAGCATTTT.

The genes are TRBV11-2 and TRBJ2-5; TRBD1 is a possible D gene (6 bases). Germline values: CDR1 SGHAT, CDR2 FQNNGV. The CDR3 spans 14 residues. Trimming took 3 bases from V and 2 from J, leaving 10 bases between them. For the CDR3, the DNA is TGTGCCAGCAGCTTTTGGGGGCCTCAAGAGACCCAGTACTTC. This codes for CASSFWGPQETQYF.

The CDR3 DNA sequence: TGTGCCAGCACACTCGGACTAGCGGGAGGTGAGACCCAGTACTTC. Translated: CASTLGLAGGETQYF. The chain joins TRBV2 to TRBJ2-5, with TRBD2 matching 14 bases. The CDR3 loop spans 15 amino acids. With V trimmed by 7 bases and J by 5 bases, 6 bases remained unmatched. The V gene's germline CDR1 is SNHLY and CDR2 FYNNEI.

Here the CDR3 reads CASSRRDRGISTNEKLFF. For the CDR3, the DNA is TGCGCCAGCAGCCGCCGGGACAGGGGAATTTCGACTAATGAAAAACTGTTTTTT. The gene calls are TRBV5-1 and TRBJ1-4; 10 bases map to TRBD1. Per germline, CDR1 SGHRS and CDR2 YFSETQ. J was trimmed by 2 bases and V by 4 bases; bases with no gene match: 11. The CDR3 covers 18 residues.

The chain recombines TRBV7-2 with TRBJ2-7, with D possibly matching TRBD1 (5 bases). The germline V gene encodes CDR1 SGHTA and CDR2 FQGNSA. The CDR3 consists of 14 residues. V was pared by 7 bases and J by 5 bases, with 18 bases between. Here the CDR3 reads CASKIDRGGDEQYF. CDR3 nucleotides: TGTGCCAGCAAAATCGATAGGGGCGGCGACGAGCAGTACTTC.

V usage is TRBV11-2 and J usage is TRBJ2-1; 9 bases are shared with TRBD2. The V gene's germline CDR1 is SGHAT and CDR2 FQNNGV. CDR3 length: 17 residues. V gave up 0 bases and J gave up 3 bases; unmatched junction bases: 6. The CDR3, as DNA: TGTGCCAGCAGCTTAGATTCTAGCGGGAATTACTACAATGAGCAGTTCTTC. Its protein is CASSLDSSGNYYNEQFF.